This T cell receptor (beta chain) appears in the sequencing data of a study of early T cells in non-severe SARS-CoV-2 infection. In the study overall: The sequenced material was bulk RNA from unsorted whole blood, and its chains were unpaired.

Individual cDNA molecules were tagged with unique molecular identifiers, the study reported. TCRdb reprocessed the 5' RACE reads via MiXCR and lists one record per CDR3 protein. The sample shows roughly 58,000 distinct CDR3 sequences, approximately 6.2% of them seen only once. The CDR3 length is 12 residues. Looked up from germline, CDR1 is LGHDT and CDR2 is YNNKEL (reference sequence). Trimming left V 4 bases short and J 9 bases short, with 10 bases between. In its sample, this clonotype was seen a few times. The V and J genes are TRBV3-1 and TRBJ2-1, with unresolved D. The sequence was collected from an adult who was a healthcare worker with PCR-confirmed SARS-CoV-2 infection or an uninfected control (not recorded which). Material: whole blood. The CDR3 sequence: CASSPRWSEQFF. As DNA, the CDR3 is TGTGCCAGCAGCCCGAGGTGGAGTGAGCAGTTCTTC.